A selection of T cell receptor beta chains follows, all from one sample in a study of blood T cell repertoires in COVID-19. Sequencing used immunoSEQ multiplex PCR; TCRdb keeps in-frame clones, though not all of them. The sample holds 100,000 to 150,000 clones, around nine tenths seen once. Sequencing was carried out using peripheral blood. The receptor set was obtained from a woman in her seventies with COVID-19, enrolled during active disease. Both conserved end residues are part of each CDR3. Each record gives: CDR3 DNA, CDR3 protein, V gene, clone size, D gene, J gene. D genes are given only for firm matches. Not every row has a clone size; where given, it reads once, few, many or a size class.

TGCGCCAGCAGCTTGGCCAGACCCGCGGGGTATGGCTACACCTTC CASSLARPAGYGYTF TRBV5-1 NA NA TRBJ1-2
TGTGCCAGCTCACTCCAGGGGGCTGAAGAAAAACTGTTTTTT CASSLQGAEEKLFF TRBV18 NA TRBD1 TRBJ1-4
TGTGCCAGCTCACCATCAATTGCTCGAGGGCATGGCTACACCTTC CASSPSIARGHGYTF TRBV18 NA NA TRBJ1-2
TGTGCCAGCAGCCAAGATCCGGTCGCTTACTACGAGCAGTACTTC CASSQDPVAYYEQYF TRBV3-1/TRBV3-2 NA NA TRBJ2-7
TGTGCCTGGGCACTTAGTATGCTGAACACTGAAGCTTTCTTT CAWALSMLNTEAFF TRBV30 NA NA TRBJ1-1
TGTGCCAGCGCGACCAGGGTGTCTGGAAACACCATATATTTT CASATRVSGNTIYF TRBV28 NA NA TRBJ1-3
TGTGCCAGCAGTGCGGGGGGGGCGACGCAGTATTTT CASSAGGATQYF TRBV2 NA TRBD2 TRBJ2-3
TGCGCCAGCAGCTCCGGGACTAGTTTTGAGCAGTTCTTC CASSSGTSFEQFF TRBV5-1 NA TRBD2 TRBJ2-1
TGTGCCAGCAGTGAGGGGGGGGGAGAGGATACGCAGTATTTT CASSEGGGEDTQYF TRBV6-4 once TRBD2 TRBJ2-3
TGTGCCAGCAAAGGGGCCGTCTCTGGAAACACCATATATTTT CASKGAVSGNTIYF TRBV7-2 NA NA TRBJ1-3
TGTGCCAGCAGTTTACGGGACAGGGGGAAAGATACGCAGTATTTT CASSLRDRGKDTQYF TRBV27 NA TRBD1 TRBJ2-3
TGTGCCAGCAGTTACGGTACGGGGACTGAAGCTTTCTTT CASSYGTGTEAFF TRBV6-6 NA NA TRBJ1-1
TGTGCCACCCGGACAGAGAGCTATAGCAATCAGCCCCAGCATTTT CATRTESYSNQPQHF TRBV19 NA NA TRBJ1-5
TGTGCCAGCAGTGTCGACAGCATCTCCTATAATTCACCCCTCCACTTT CASSVDSISYNSPLHF TRBV6-1 once NA TRBJ1-6
TGTGCCAGCAGCTTAGCGGGACACCCCTCGACCGAGCAGTACTTC CASSLAGHPSTEQYF TRBV7-9 NA NA TRBJ2-7
TGCGCCAGCAGCTTGTCAGGACAGTTTAACTATGGCTACACCTTC CASSLSGQFNYGYTF TRBV5-1 NA NA TRBJ1-2